This TCR beta chain came from a study of identifying expanded T cells in peripheral blood. Findings and caveats of the study: Across healthy donors, higher total template counts meant significantly greater approximately 2-week count variance. Roughly 1.1 clones differed between technical replicates, versus approximately 17 and 20 over time.

As to this clone: The antigen is undetermined.

During the collection period, no donor immune events like infections were recorded. CDR1 and CDR2 (germline): SGHTA, FQGNSA. The CDR3 runs to 13 residues. Trimming removed 1 base from V and 4 bases from J, with 7 bases in between. This table comes from immunoSEQ multiplex PCR, and its TCRdb copy is limited to in-frame clones, with some not included. The repertoire includes around 84,000 clones, around 90% of them detected once, and around 7% sits in the top ten. This clonotype was sampled from a person aged 18 to 75 in good health. The V call is TRBV7-2, the J call TRBJ2-5; D gene ambiguous. Sequencing input: blood. CDR3 coding DNA: TGTGCCAGCAGCTTAGAGAGAGGAGAGACCCAGTACTTC. Protein product: CASSLERGETQYF.